The rows below give T cell receptor beta chains drawn from one sample of a study of regulatory T cells in long-lasting Graves disease. TCRdb used MiXCR to reprocess the multiplex PCR reads, holding one entry per CDR3 protein. The table lists over 450,000 distinct CDR3 sequences, 12% of them singletons. The same data also went into a second study, on T cells in Graves' hyperthyroidism and ophthalmopathy.

The source material was peripheral blood mononuclear cells (PBMCs), sampled at new diagnosis, from a patient treated with antithyroid drugs. The receptors stem from a young woman with Graves disease. The CDR3 runs from the conserved cysteine through the conserved F or W. The D gene is left open where the match is weak. The size field is filled for only some rows; it gives once, few, many or a size class.

clone size: .
J gene: TRBJ1-2
V gene: TRBV6-1
D gene: .
CDR3 length: 15
CDR3 DNA: TGTGCCAGCAGGATCCTCGGATCTGAGCTTCGGGGCTACACCTTC
CDR3 protein: CASRILGSELRGYTF

clone size: few
J gene: TRBJ2-7
V gene: TRBV20-1
D gene: TRBD2
CDR3 length: 15
CDR3 DNA: TGCAGTGCTAGACAGACTAGCGGGGGTTCCTACGAGCAGTACTTC
CDR3 protein: CSARQTSGGSYEQYF

clone size: many
J gene: TRBJ2-3
V gene: TRBV2
D gene: TRBD1
CDR3 length: 14
CDR3 DNA: TGTGCCAGCAGCGGGACAGGGGATTCAGATACGCAGTATTTT
CDR3 protein: CASSGTGDSDTQYF

clone size: few
J gene: TRBJ2-1
V gene: TRBV15
D gene: .
CDR3 length: 15
CDR3 DNA: TGTGCCACCTCTGGTGAACTCGGGGTGGCGAATGAGCAGTTCTTC
CDR3 protein: CATSGELGVANEQFF

clone size: .
J gene: TRBJ1-1
V gene: TRBV5-1
D gene: .
CDR3 length: 14
CDR3 DNA: TGCGCCAGCAGCTCGGAGACCAGGGACACTGAAGCTTTCTTT
CDR3 protein: CASSSETRDTEAFF

clone size: many
J gene: TRBJ2-1
V gene: TRBV11-1
D gene: .
CDR3 length: 14
CDR3 DNA: TGTGCCAGCAGCTTTACCACCGGGGAGGTTGAGCAGTTCTTC
CDR3 protein: CASSFTTGEVEQFF

clone size: .
J gene: TRBJ2-1
V gene: TRBV15
D gene: TRBD2
CDR3 length: 17
CDR3 DNA: TGTGCCACCAGCAGAGATCGAGGGACTAGCGGGATGTATGAGCAGTTCTTC
CDR3 protein: CATSRDRGTSGMYEQFF

clone size: few
J gene: TRBJ1-5
V gene: TRBV3-1
D gene: .
CDR3 length: 14
CDR3 DNA: TGTGCCAGCAGTCAATCCGGGGATTGGCAGCCCCAGCATTTT
CDR3 protein: CASSQSGDWQPQHF

clone size: many
J gene: TRBJ2-3
V gene: TRBV19
D gene: .
CDR3 length: 15
CDR3 DNA: TGTGCCGCAACAACAGGGAATTCAACCCCAGATACGCAGTATTTT
CDR3 protein: CAATTGNSTPDTQYF

clone size: many
J gene: TRBJ2-2
V gene: TRBV2
D gene: TRBD1
CDR3 length: 14
CDR3 DNA: TGTGCCACGCGGGACAGGGGGCGAACCGGGGAGCTGTTTTTT
CDR3 protein: CATRDRGRTGELFF

clone size: many
J gene: TRBJ2-7
V gene: TRBV7-2
D gene: TRBD1
CDR3 length: 16
CDR3 DNA: TGTGCCAGCAGCTTACCCCCGGGACAGGGATCCTACGAGCAGTACTTC
CDR3 protein: CASSLPPGQGSYEQYF

clone size: .
J gene: TRBJ1-4
V gene: TRBV4-2
D gene: .
CDR3 length: 20
CDR3 DNA: TGTGCCAGCAGCCAACCCCACTTCGGGTCCATGCGTGTGATTGGCGAAAAACTGTTTTTT
CDR3 protein: CASSQPHFGSMRVIGEKLFF

clone size: many
J gene: TRBJ1-2
V gene: TRBV6-5
D gene: .
CDR3 length: 15
CDR3 DNA: TGTGCCAGCAGTTACTCGACTTGGGGGCACTATGGCTACACCTTC
CDR3 protein: CASSYSTWGHYGYTF

clone size: many
J gene: TRBJ1-6
V gene: TRBV6-2/TRBV6-3
D gene: .
CDR3 length: 15
CDR3 DNA: TGTGCCAGCAGCACGGGGGGTCCCCATAATTCACCCCTCCACTTT
CDR3 protein: CASSTGGPHNSPLHF

clone size: .
J gene: TRBJ2-2
V gene: TRBV6-1
D gene: .
CDR3 length: 19
CDR3 DNA: TGTGCCAGCGGAAGGGACCGTCGCCTAGACAGACTGAACACCGGGGAGCTGTTTTTT
CDR3 protein: CASGRDRRLDRLNTGELFF

clone size: many
J gene: TRBJ1-3
V gene: TRBV20-1
D gene: TRBD1
CDR3 length: 14
CDR3 DNA: TGCAGTGCCATGGACAGGCTCTCTGGAAACACCATATATTTT
CDR3 protein: CSAMDRLSGNTIYF

clone size: many
J gene: TRBJ2-7
V gene: TRBV28
D gene: TRBD1
CDR3 length: 14
CDR3 DNA: TGTGCCAGCAGCTTAACGGGACAGGGTTACGAGCAGTACTTC
CDR3 protein: CASSLTGQGYEQYF

clone size: many
J gene: TRBJ1-2
V gene: TRBV2
D gene: .
CDR3 length: 13
CDR3 DNA: TGTGCCAGCAGTGAGGGGGAGGTCTATGGCTACACCTTC
CDR3 protein: CASSEGEVYGYTF

clone size: few
J gene: TRBJ1-2
V gene: TRBV6-1
D gene: TRBD1
CDR3 length: 14
CDR3 DNA: TGTGCCAGCAGTGTCACCGGGACAGCCAAAAAGTACACCTTC
CDR3 protein: CASSVTGTAKKYTF

clone size: few
J gene: TRBJ2-1
V gene: TRBV20-1
D gene: TRBD2
CDR3 length: 16
CDR3 DNA: TGCAGTGCTGAGGGCGCTAGCGGGCCTTCCTACAATGAGCAGTTCTTC
CDR3 protein: CSAEGASGPSYNEQFF

clone size: many
J gene: TRBJ2-7
V gene: TRBV5-1
D gene: .
CDR3 length: 15
CDR3 DNA: TGCGCCAGCAGCTACGGGACTGGTGAGATTGTCGAGCAGTACTTC
CDR3 protein: CASSYGTGEIVEQYF

clone size: .
J gene: TRBJ1-4
V gene: TRBV11-2
D gene: .
CDR3 length: 14
CDR3 DNA: TGTGCCAGCAGCTTAGAGGGGCTGTATGAAAAACTGTTTTTT
CDR3 protein: CASSLEGLYEKLFF

clone size: .
J gene: TRBJ1-5
V gene: TRBV10-2
D gene: .
CDR3 length: 15
CDR3 DNA: TGCGCCAGCAGTGAGTCAGACAGATTCAATCAGCCCCAGCATTTT
CDR3 protein: CASSESDRFNQPQHF

clone size: many
J gene: TRBJ2-1
V gene: TRBV2
D gene: TRBD2
CDR3 length: 15
CDR3 DNA: TGTGCCAGCAGGGGACTAGCGGGAGAATACAATGAGCAGTTCTTC
CDR3 protein: CASRGLAGEYNEQFF

clone size: few
J gene: TRBJ1-2
V gene: TRBV7-9
D gene: TRBD1
CDR3 length: 16
CDR3 DNA: TGTGCCAGCACCCCTAGGGGGGCGACAGGGGCCTATGGCTACACCTTC
CDR3 protein: CASTPRGATGAYGYTF

clone size: few
J gene: TRBJ1-3
V gene: TRBV18
D gene: .
CDR3 length: 15
CDR3 DNA: TGTGCCAGCTCACCACGGGGAGACTCTGGAAACACCATATATTTT
CDR3 protein: CASSPRGDSGNTIYF

clone size: many
J gene: TRBJ2-5
V gene: TRBV11-2
D gene: TRBD1
CDR3 length: 15
CDR3 DNA: TGTGCCAGCAGCCCCGGGGACAGTGCCCAAGAGACCCAGTACTTC
CDR3 protein: CASSPGDSAQETQYF

clone size: many
J gene: TRBJ1-5
V gene: TRBV10-3
D gene: TRBD1
CDR3 length: 16
CDR3 DNA: TGTGCCATCAGTGATACGGGACAGAACTTCGGACAGCCCCAGCATTTT
CDR3 protein: CAISDTGQNFGQPQHF

clone size: few
J gene: TRBJ2-1
V gene: TRBV4-1
D gene: TRBD2
CDR3 length: 17
CDR3 DNA: TGCGCCAGCAGCCAAGATTCGGAGGCTAGCGGGAGGGGTGAGCAGTTCTTC
CDR3 protein: CASSQDSEASGRGEQFF

clone size: many
J gene: TRBJ1-2
V gene: TRBV27
D gene: .
CDR3 length: 14
CDR3 DNA: TGTGCCAGCAGTTTGGGCAGGGCCTGGGAAGGCTACACCTTC
CDR3 protein: CASSLGRAWEGYTF

clone size: .
J gene: TRBJ2-7
V gene: TRBV6-2/TRBV6-3
D gene: .
CDR3 length: 13
CDR3 DNA: TGTGCCAGCAACCGTGGGGCAGGGGTTGAGCAGTACTTC
CDR3 protein: CASNRGAGVEQYF

clone size: many
J gene: TRBJ2-3
V gene: TRBV28
D gene: TRBD1
CDR3 length: 15
CDR3 DNA: TGTGCCAGCAGTCCCGGGACAGGGGTGACAGATACGCAGTATTTT
CDR3 protein: CASSPGTGVTDTQYF

clone size: .
J gene: TRBJ2-7
V gene: TRBV6-9
D gene: TRBD1
CDR3 length: 15
CDR3 DNA: TGTGCCAGCAGTTACCCGACAGGGATCCCCTACGAGCAGTACTTC
CDR3 protein: CASSYPTGIPYEQYF

clone size: many
J gene: TRBJ2-5
V gene: TRBV20-1
D gene: .
CDR3 length: 15
CDR3 DNA: TGCAGTGCTAGGCCCCTCAGTAACCCCCAAGAGACCCAGTACTTC
CDR3 protein: CSARPLSNPQETQYF

clone size: many
J gene: TRBJ2-7
V gene: TRBV28
D gene: TRBD2
CDR3 length: 17
CDR3 DNA: TGTGCCAGCGATACCTGGGTAGCGGGTGAGAGCTCCTACGAGCAGTACTTC
CDR3 protein: CASDTWVAGESSYEQYF

clone size: many
J gene: TRBJ1-5
V gene: TRBV28
D gene: TRBD1
CDR3 length: 14
CDR3 DNA: TGTGCCAGCAGTCCGGACAGGGCAAATCAGCCCCAGCATTTT
CDR3 protein: CASSPDRANQPQHF

clone size: many
J gene: TRBJ1-5
V gene: TRBV5-1
D gene: .
CDR3 length: 15
CDR3 DNA: TGCGCCAGCAGCTTGGGACAGGCAGCCGGGGAGCCCCAGCATTTT
CDR3 protein: CASSLGQAAGEPQHF

clone size: .
J gene: TRBJ2-5
V gene: TRBV20-1
D gene: TRBD1
CDR3 length: 15
CDR3 DNA: TGCAGTGCACATAAACAGGGGGCGATGGGAGAGACCCAGTACTTC
CDR3 protein: CSAHKQGAMGETQYF

clone size: few
J gene: TRBJ1-2
V gene: TRBV6-1
D gene: .
CDR3 length: 12
CDR3 DNA: TGTGCCAGCACTGGACGGAACTATGGCTACACCTTC
CDR3 protein: CASTGRNYGYTF

clone size: .
J gene: TRBJ1-2
V gene: TRBV4-3
D gene: .
CDR3 length: 14
CDR3 DNA: TGCGCCAGCAGCCAAGTCGGGGGGGCTAGAGGCTACACCTTC
CDR3 protein: CASSQVGGARGYTF

clone size: .
J gene: TRBJ2-3
V gene: TRBV20-1
D gene: .
CDR3 length: 17
CDR3 DNA: TGCAGTGCTAGCTCGATGCCCCTGGCGGATTACACAGATACGCAGTATTTT
CDR3 protein: CSASSMPLADYTDTQYF

clone size: .
J gene: TRBJ2-7
V gene: TRBV3-1
D gene: TRBD2
CDR3 length: 17
CDR3 DNA: TGTGCCAGCAGCCAGCGGGCCGAGCGGGAGGCTCTATACGAGCAGTACTTC
CDR3 protein: CASSQRAEREALYEQYF

clone size: .
J gene: TRBJ1-5
V gene: TRBV29-1
D gene: .
CDR3 length: 13
CDR3 DNA: TGCAGCGCACAAGGGGGGAGCAATCGGCCCCAGCATTTT
CDR3 protein: CSAQGGSNRPQHF

clone size: many
J gene: TRBJ2-1
V gene: TRBV2
D gene: .
CDR3 length: 12
CDR3 DNA: TGTGCCAGCAGGATAAGCGGGTTTGAGCAGTTCTTC
CDR3 protein: CASRISGFEQFF

clone size: few
J gene: TRBJ2-2
V gene: TRBV4-1
D gene: TRBD2
CDR3 length: 18
CDR3 DNA: TGCGCCAGCAGCCAAGGGGGCCTTGGACTAGCGAACACCGGGGAGCTGTTTTTT
CDR3 protein: CASSQGGLGLANTGELFF

clone size: many
J gene: TRBJ1-2
V gene: TRBV28
D gene: .
CDR3 length: 11
CDR3 DNA: TGTGCCAGCGGATACATCTATGGCTACACCTTC
CDR3 protein: CASGYIYGYTF

clone size: many
J gene: TRBJ1-3
V gene: TRBV9
D gene: .
CDR3 length: 14
CDR3 DNA: TGTGCCAGCAGCGTGGATGATAATCGAAACACCATATATTTT
CDR3 protein: CASSVDDNRNTIYF

clone size: many
J gene: TRBJ2-2
V gene: TRBV29-1
D gene: .
CDR3 length: 14
CDR3 DNA: TGCAGCGTAGACAGCGCGGGCGGCACCGGGGAGCTGTTTTTT
CDR3 protein: CSVDSAGGTGELFF

clone size: .
J gene: TRBJ2-7
V gene: TRBV10-3
D gene: TRBD2
CDR3 length: 17
CDR3 DNA: TGTGCCATCAGTGAGTCCAGGACTAGCGGAAAGTCCTGCGAGCAGTACTTC
CDR3 protein: CAISESRTSGKSCEQYF

clone size: many
J gene: TRBJ2-1
V gene: TRBV6-1
D gene: TRBD2
CDR3 length: 17
CDR3 DNA: TGTGCCAGCAGTACCGAACCCCGACTAGCGGGAGCAGATGAGCAGTTCTTC
CDR3 protein: CASSTEPRLAGADEQFF

clone size: many
J gene: TRBJ2-1
V gene: TRBV12-3/TRBV12-4
D gene: TRBD1
CDR3 length: 15
CDR3 DNA: TGTGCCAGCAGTCTCCCGACAGGGGCCTACAATGAGCAGTTCTTC
CDR3 protein: CASSLPTGAYNEQFF

clone size: .
J gene: TRBJ2-5
V gene: TRBV7-9
D gene: TRBD2
CDR3 length: 17
CDR3 DNA: TGTGCCAGCAGCTCGGGACTAGCGGGAGTCGGGTGGGAGACCCAGTACTTC
CDR3 protein: CASSSGLAGVGWETQYF

clone size: many
J gene: TRBJ2-1
V gene: TRBV28
D gene: TRBD1
CDR3 length: 15
CDR3 DNA: TGTGCCAGCAGTTTCTCCGGGACAGGGAGGGATGAGCAGTTCTTC
CDR3 protein: CASSFSGTGRDEQFF